This T cell receptor beta chain appears in the sequencing data of a study of blood T cells in healthy people across ages. Broader study findings: The unknown donor CMV status may have confounded expanded clonotype changes. Significant beta diversity loss was already apparent by age about 39, declining roughly linearly.

Germline CDR1 and CDR2: SGHTA and FQGNSA. The CDR3 has 15 amino acids. Deletions cut 1 base from V and 0 bases from J, with 8 bases between. Alongside a J-beta primer mix, a sample-barcoded 5' primer served in a second PCR lasting roughly 6 to 12 cycles. CDR3-containing paired-end reads numbering at least 2.5 million came from each sample. TCRdb called the 5' RACE reads again in MiXCR, with one record for every CDR3 protein. The repertoire consists of fewer than 2,000,000 distinct CDR3 sequences, with around 36% occurring once and the leading ten covering about 10%. Comment on this clonotype: Its cognate antigen is unknown.

The receptor was isolated from a woman in her 30s in good health. The rearrangement links TRBV7-2 to TRBJ2-3; no definite D call. What was sequenced was blood. CDR3 sequence: CASSLVGPSTDTQYF. In DNA form, the CDR3 reads TGTGCCAGCAGCTTAGTAGGGCCTAGCACAGATACGCAGTATTTT.